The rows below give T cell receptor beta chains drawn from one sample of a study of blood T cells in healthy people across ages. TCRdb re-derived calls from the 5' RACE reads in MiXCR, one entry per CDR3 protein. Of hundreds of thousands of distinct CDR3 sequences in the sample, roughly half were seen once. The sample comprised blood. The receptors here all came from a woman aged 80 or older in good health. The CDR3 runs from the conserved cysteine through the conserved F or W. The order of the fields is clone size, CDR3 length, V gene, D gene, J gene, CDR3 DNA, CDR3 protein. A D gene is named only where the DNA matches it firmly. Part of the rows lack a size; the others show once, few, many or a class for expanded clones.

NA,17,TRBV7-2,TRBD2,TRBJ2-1,TGTGCCAGCAGCTTATACCCCGGACTAGCGGGGCCCAATGAGCAGTTCTTC,CASSLYPGLAGPNEQFF
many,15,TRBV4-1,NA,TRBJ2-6,TGTGCCAGCAGCTTGTTGGGCGCTGGGGCCAACGTCCTGACTTTC,CASSLLGAGANVLTF
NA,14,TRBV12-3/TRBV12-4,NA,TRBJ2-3,TGTGCCAGCAGTTTCAGGGGCAGCGCAGATACGCAGTATTTT,CASSFRGSADTQYF
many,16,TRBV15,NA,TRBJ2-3,TGTGCCACCAGCAGAGAGACGGGGGTTCGAACAGATACGCAGTATTTT,CATSRETGVRTDTQYF
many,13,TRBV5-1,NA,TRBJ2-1,TGCGCCAGCAGCGACGCACGGGTCAATGAGCAGTTCTTC,CASSDARVNEQFF
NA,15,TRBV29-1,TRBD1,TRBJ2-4,TGCAGCGTTATAGGAACGGGACAGCAGGCTCGCATTCAGTACTTC,CSVIGTGQQARIQYF
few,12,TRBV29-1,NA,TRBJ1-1,TGCAGCGTGCGATGGGGAATCACTGAAGCTTTCTTT,CSVRWGITEAFF
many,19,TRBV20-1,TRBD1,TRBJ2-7,TGCAGTGCTGGGAGGAACAAACCGCGACAGGGGGGACCTGTCTACGAGCAGTACTTC,CSAGRNKPRQGGPVYEQYF
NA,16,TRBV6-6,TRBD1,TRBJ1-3,TGTGCCAGCACCACCAACAGGGGGCTATCTGGAAACACCATATATTTT,CASTTNRGLSGNTIYF
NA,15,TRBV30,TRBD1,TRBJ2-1,TGTGCCTGGTGGGCAGGGACAGGGGCGGTCAATGAGCAGTTCTTC,CAWWAGTGAVNEQFF
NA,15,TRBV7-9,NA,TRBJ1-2,TGTGCCAGCAGCTTAGAAGTCGAGGGAGCCTATGGCTACACCTTC,CASSLEVEGAYGYTF
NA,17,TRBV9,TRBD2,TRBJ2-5,TGTGCCAGCAGCGTCCTAGCGGGGGATCCGTTCCAAGAGACCCAGTACTTC,CASSVLAGDPFQETQYF
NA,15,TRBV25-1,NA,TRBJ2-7,TGTGCCAGCAGTGAAGATACCTCGGGGCTAGACGAGCAGTACTTC,CASSEDTSGLDEQYF
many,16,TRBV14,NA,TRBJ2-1,TGTGCCAGCAGACCCGGGACCGTAGGATCCTACAATGAGCAGTTCTTC,CASRPGTVGSYNEQFF
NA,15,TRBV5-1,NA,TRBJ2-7,TGCGCCAGCAGCACCCGGGACCCCCCCTACAATGAGCAGTACTTC,CASSTRDPPYNEQYF
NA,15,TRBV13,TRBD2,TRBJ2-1,TGTGCCAGCAGCCGGGGACTAGACCCCCACAATGAGCAGTTCTTC,CASSRGLDPHNEQFF
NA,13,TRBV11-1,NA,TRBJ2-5,TGTGCCGGCACCCGGGACGGCAAAGAGACTCAGTACTTC,CAGTRDGKETQYF
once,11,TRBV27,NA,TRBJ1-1,TGTGCCAGCATTCACGGGCAGTGGGCTTTCTTT,CASIHGQWAFF
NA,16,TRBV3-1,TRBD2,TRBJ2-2,TGTGCCAGCAGCCAAAAGACTAGCGGGGGTCCCGGGGAGCTGTTTTTT,CASSQKTSGGPGELFF
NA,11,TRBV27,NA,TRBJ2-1,TGTGCCCCCAACTGGGTGGGTGAGCAGTTCTTC,CAPNWVGEQFF
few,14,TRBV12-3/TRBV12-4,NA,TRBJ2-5,TGTGCCAGCAGCTTAGCAGGAGTTGGAGAGACCCAGTACTTC,CASSLAGVGETQYF
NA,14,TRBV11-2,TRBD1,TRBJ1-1,TGTGCCAGCAGCAAAACAGGGGATAACACTGAAGCTTTCTTT,CASSKTGDNTEAFF
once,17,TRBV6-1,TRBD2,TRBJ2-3,TGTGCCAGCAGTGAGGGACTAGCGGGGTTTAGCACAGATACGCAGTATTTT,CASSEGLAGFSTDTQYF
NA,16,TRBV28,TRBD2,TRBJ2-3,TGTGCCAGCTCCACCCTCCTAGCGGGGGGTACAGATACGCAGTATTTT,CASSTLLAGGTDTQYF
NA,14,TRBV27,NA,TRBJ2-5,TGTGCCAGCAATCCAGTTCGGTCCTACAATGAGCAGTACTTC,CASNPVRSYNEQYF
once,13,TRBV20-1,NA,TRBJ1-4,TGCAGTGCTAGCAACGCCGGGGGTGAAAAACTGTTTTTT,CSASNAGGEKLFF
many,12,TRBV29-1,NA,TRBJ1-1,TGCAGCTCCCGACGGGGGGGCACTGAAGCTTTCTTT,CSSRRGGTEAFF
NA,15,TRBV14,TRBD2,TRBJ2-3,TGTGCCAGCAGCCGAGGACTAGCTCGCACAGATACGCAGTATTTT,CASSRGLARTDTQYF
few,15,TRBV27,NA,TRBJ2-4,TGTGCCAGCGGCGACCCACAGGGAACCAAAAACATTCAGTACTTC,CASGDPQGTKNIQYF
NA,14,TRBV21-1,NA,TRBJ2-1,TGTGCCAGCAGCAAAGGGGCAGGTCACAATGAGCAGTTCTTC,CASSKGAGHNEQFF
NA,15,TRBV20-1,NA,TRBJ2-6,TGCAGTGCTAGAGATCGTACAACTGGGGCCAACGTCCTGACTTTC,CSARDRTTGANVLTF
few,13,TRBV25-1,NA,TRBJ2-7,TGTGCCAGCAGTAAAGGGGCTGTAGGCGAGCAGTACTTC,CASSKGAVGEQYF
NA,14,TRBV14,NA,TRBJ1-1,TGTGCCAGCAGCCAAGAACTGACGAGAACTGAAGCTTTCTTT,CASSQELTRTEAFF
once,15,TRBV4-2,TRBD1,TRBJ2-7,TGTGCCAGCAGCCTTCCGGGACAGGGGGCGCACGAGCAGTACTTC,CASSLPGQGAHEQYF
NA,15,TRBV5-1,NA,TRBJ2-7,TGCGCCAGCAGCTTTGGAGGTGCCCCTTCCTACGAGCAGTACTTC,CASSFGGAPSYEQYF
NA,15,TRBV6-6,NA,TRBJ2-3,TGTGCCAGCAGCCTCCGGGCCCAGACTGTAAATACGCAGTATTTT,CASSLRAQTVNTQYF
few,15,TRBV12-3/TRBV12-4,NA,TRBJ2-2,TGTGCCAGCAGGCCCGGACAGACGAACACCGGGGAGCTGTTTTTT,CASRPGQTNTGELFF
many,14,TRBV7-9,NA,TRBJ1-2,TGTGCCAGCAGCTTAGAGTCAGGGAGGGATGGCTACACCTTC,CASSLESGRDGYTF
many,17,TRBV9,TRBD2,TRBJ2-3,TGTGCCAGCAGCTTCCCATCGAGCGGGGGGCTGACAGATACGCAGTATTTT,CASSFPSSGGLTDTQYF
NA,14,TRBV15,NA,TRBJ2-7,TGTGCCACCAGCAGAGATGTCACAGTCTACGAGCAGTACTTC,CATSRDVTVYEQYF
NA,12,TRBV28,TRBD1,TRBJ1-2,TGTGCCAGCGGGACAGGGCCCTATGGCTACACCTTC,CASGTGPYGYTF
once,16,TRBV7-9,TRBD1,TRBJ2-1,TGTGCCAGCAGCTTAGGGGCCTACAGGGGGTCGGGCGAGCAGTTCTTC,CASSLGAYRGSGEQFF
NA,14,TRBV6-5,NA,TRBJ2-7,TGTGCCAGCAGTTACTCGCGACTAGGGAACGAGCAGTACTTC,CASSYSRLGNEQYF
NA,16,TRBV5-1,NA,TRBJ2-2,TGCGCCAGCAGCTTGACTGGGGTTTCCATCACCGGGGAGCTGTTTTTT,CASSLTGVSITGELFF
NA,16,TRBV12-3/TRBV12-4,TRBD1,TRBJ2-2,TGTGCCAGCAGGTCGGACAGGGATCGGGTCACCGGGGAGCTGTTTTTT,CASRSDRDRVTGELFF
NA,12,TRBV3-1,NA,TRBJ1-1,TGTGCCAGCAGCAAGGGGAACACTGAAGCTTTCTTT,CASSKGNTEAFF
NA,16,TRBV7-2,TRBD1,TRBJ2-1,TGTGCCAGCAGCTTAGGACAGGGCCCCTCGTACAATGAGCAGTTCTTC,CASSLGQGPSYNEQFF
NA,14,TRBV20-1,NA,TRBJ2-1,TGCAGTGCTAGGGACGGAGCATCCTACAATGAGCAGTTCTTC,CSARDGASYNEQFF
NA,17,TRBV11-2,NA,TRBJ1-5,TGTGCCAGCAGCTTAGATATGGGGGGCGAGGGCAATCAGCCCCAGCATTTT,CASSLDMGGEGNQPQHF
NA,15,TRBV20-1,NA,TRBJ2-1,TGCAGTGCTAGAGACGCAGCACATAGAGGGAATGAGCAGTTCTTC,CSARDAAHRGNEQFF